These T cell receptor beta chains were read from a single sample in a study of blood T cell repertoires in COVID-19. The data were produced by immunoSEQ multiplex PCR, yet TCRdb's version contains in-frame clones alone and is incomplete. The table records roughly 230,000 clones, around nine tenths of them present only once. Sequenced sample: peripheral blood. These receptors were collected from a young man with COVID-19, enrolled during active disease. The CDR3 runs from the conserved cysteine through the conserved F or W. The D gene is left open where the match is weak. Rows may omit the clone size; those that give it use once, few, many or a size class.

j_gene: TRBJ2-2
abundance: .
v_gene: TRBV9
d_gene: TRBD1
len: 15
CDR3aa: CASSPRTGLAGELFF
CDR3nt: TGTGCCAGCAGCCCCCGGACAGGGCTTGCCGGGGAGCTGTTTTTT

j_gene: TRBJ1-1
abundance: .
v_gene: TRBV3-1/TRBV3-2
d_gene: .
len: 13
CDR3aa: CASSQGGAVEAFF
CDR3nt: TGTGCCAGCAGCCAAGGCGGGGCGGTGGAAGCTTTCTTT

j_gene: TRBJ1-1
abundance: .
v_gene: TRBV18
d_gene: .
len: 14
CDR3aa: CASSPGGGDTEAFF
CDR3nt: TGTGCCAGCTCACCCGGAGGTGGGGACACTGAAGCTTTCTTT

j_gene: TRBJ1-1
abundance: .
v_gene: TRBV30
d_gene: .
len: 12
CDR3aa: CAWSVGRDGAFF
CDR3nt: TGTGCCTGGAGTGTGGGGAGGGACGGAGCTTTCTTT

j_gene: TRBJ1-5
abundance: .
v_gene: TRBV19
d_gene: .
len: 14
CDR3aa: CASSSGQPNQPQHF
CDR3nt: TGTGCCAGTAGTTCCGGACAGCCCAATCAGCCCCAGCATTTT

j_gene: TRBJ2-7
abundance: .
v_gene: TRBV6-6
d_gene: TRBD2
len: 17
CDR3aa: CASRRTRLAGELSEQYF
CDR3nt: TGTGCCAGCAGACGAACCCGACTAGCGGGGGAGCTCTCCGAGCAGTACTTC

j_gene: TRBJ2-3
abundance: .
v_gene: TRBV5-1
d_gene: TRBD2
len: 14
CDR3aa: CASSLGLAVDTQYF
CDR3nt: TGCGCCAGCAGCTTGGGACTAGCAGTGGATACGCAGTATTTT

j_gene: TRBJ1-6
abundance: .
v_gene: TRBV7-3
d_gene: TRBD1
len: 18
CDR3aa: CASSLTPRDRGVYSPLHF
CDR3nt: TGTGCCAGCAGCTTAACCCCTCGGGACAGGGGTGTATATTCACCCCTCCACTTT

j_gene: TRBJ2-1
abundance: once
v_gene: TRBV27
d_gene: TRBD1
len: 19
CDR3aa: CASRPRQGRPAVSYNEQFF
CDR3nt: TGTGCCAGCAGACCGCGACAGGGGCGACCAGCGGTCTCCTACAATGAGCAGTTCTTC

j_gene: TRBJ1-2
abundance: few
v_gene: TRBV14
d_gene: TRBD1
len: 14
CDR3aa: CASSPGGSGYGYTF
CDR3nt: TGTGCCAGCAGCCCAGGGGGCAGCGGCTATGGCTACACCTTC

j_gene: TRBJ2-1
abundance: .
v_gene: TRBV6-5
d_gene: .
len: 13
CDR3aa: CASSWDKYNEQFF
CDR3nt: TGTGCCAGCAGTTGGGACAAGTACAATGAGCAGTTCTTC

j_gene: TRBJ1-2
abundance: .
v_gene: TRBV7-2
d_gene: .
len: 14
CDR3aa: CASSPDSTNYGYTF
CDR3nt: TGTGCCAGCAGCCCCGACAGTACTAACTATGGCTACACCTTC

j_gene: TRBJ1-3
abundance: .
v_gene: TRBV6-2/TRBV6-3
d_gene: .
len: 16
CDR3aa: CASSYAGFLSGNTIYF
CDR3nt: TGTGCCAGCAGTTACGCAGGCTTTCTCTCTGGAAACACCATATATTTT

j_gene: TRBJ1-5
abundance: .
v_gene: TRBV7-3
d_gene: TRBD1
len: 15
CDR3aa: CASSLGQTPNQPQHF
CDR3nt: TGTGCCAGCAGCTTGGGACAGACTCCGAATCAGCCCCAGCATTTT

j_gene: TRBJ2-5
abundance: .
v_gene: TRBV11-1
d_gene: .
len: 14
CDR3aa: CASSPRSGRETQYF
CDR3nt: TGTGCCAGCAGCCCCCGGTCAGGCCGGGAGACCCAGTACTTC

j_gene: TRBJ2-3
abundance: .
v_gene: TRBV9
d_gene: .
len: 14
CDR3aa: CASSGPGYGDTQYF
CDR3nt: TGTGCCAGCAGCGGGCCCGGGTATGGAGATACGCAGTATTTT

j_gene: TRBJ1-6
abundance: .
v_gene: TRBV3-1/TRBV3-2
d_gene: TRBD1
len: 16
CDR3aa: CASSQDRTGGNSPLHF
CDR3nt: TGTGCCAGCAGCCAGGATAGGACAGGCGGTAATTCACCCCTCCACTTT

j_gene: TRBJ1-5
abundance: .
v_gene: TRBV27
d_gene: TRBD1
len: 15
CDR3aa: CASAPDRALGRPQHF
CDR3nt: TGTGCCAGCGCTCCGGACAGGGCGCTTGGGCGGCCCCAGCATTTT

j_gene: TRBJ2-7
abundance: few
v_gene: TRBV14
d_gene: .
len: 15
CDR3aa: CASSQELGAVYEQYF
CDR3nt: TGTGCCAGCAGCCAAGAACTAGGTGCCGTCTACGAGCAGTACTTC

j_gene: TRBJ2-5
abundance: .
v_gene: TRBV3-1/TRBV3-2
d_gene: TRBD1
len: 15
CDR3aa: CASSPPGQIWETQYF
CDR3nt: TGTGCCAGCAGCCCTCCGGGACAGATTTGGGAGACCCAGTACTTC

j_gene: TRBJ2-5
abundance: .
v_gene: TRBV7-7
d_gene: TRBD1
len: 15
CDR3aa: CASSSEDRGRETQYF
CDR3nt: TGTGCCAGCAGCTCCGAGGACAGGGGGAGAGAGACCCAGTACTTC

j_gene: TRBJ2-5
abundance: .
v_gene: TRBV5-1
d_gene: TRBD1
len: 14
CDR3aa: CASSWGQGKETQYF
CDR3nt: TGCGCCAGCAGCTGGGGACAGGGTAAAGAGACCCAGTACTTC

j_gene: TRBJ2-2
abundance: .
v_gene: TRBV30
d_gene: .
len: 13
CDR3aa: CAWSVQGTGELFF
CDR3nt: TGTGCCTGGAGTGTACAGGGCACCGGGGAGCTGTTTTTT

j_gene: TRBJ2-7
abundance: .
v_gene: TRBV10-3
d_gene: .
len: 16
CDR3aa: CAISSQNWGVTYEQYF
CDR3nt: TGTGCCATCAGTTCTCAGAATTGGGGGGTTACCTACGAGCAGTACTTC

j_gene: TRBJ2-1
abundance: .
v_gene: TRBV7-3
d_gene: .
len: 15
CDR3aa: CASSLGGPPNNEQFF
CDR3nt: TGTGCCAGCAGCTTAGGCGGCCCCCCCAACAATGAGCAGTTCTTC

j_gene: TRBJ2-1
abundance: once
v_gene: TRBV9
d_gene: .
len: 15
CDR3aa: CASSVEPGVNNEQFF
CDR3nt: TGTGCCAGCAGCGTAGAACCGGGGGTCAACAATGAGCAGTTCTTC

j_gene: TRBJ1-5
abundance: .
v_gene: TRBV19
d_gene: .
len: 14
CDR3aa: CASSRGGGNQPQHF
CDR3nt: TGTGCCAGTAGTCGAGGGGGTGGCAATCAGCCCCAGCATTTT

j_gene: TRBJ1-2
abundance: .
v_gene: TRBV6-5
d_gene: .
len: 13
CDR3aa: CASTPFFGYGYTF
CDR3nt: TGTGCCAGCACCCCATTTTTCGGCTATGGCTACACCTTC

j_gene: TRBJ2-6
abundance: .
v_gene: TRBV12-3/TRBV12-4
d_gene: .
len: 13
CDR3aa: CASSPSGANVLTF
CDR3nt: TGTGCCAGCAGTCCTTCTGGGGCCAACGTCCTGACTTTC

j_gene: TRBJ1-3
abundance: .
v_gene: TRBV21-1
d_gene: .
len: 15
CDR3aa: CAPKPAGGAGNTIYF
CDR3nt: TGTGCCCCAAAACCTGCAGGGGGCGCGGGAAACACCATATATTTT

j_gene: TRBJ1-2
abundance: .
v_gene: TRBV6-5
d_gene: TRBD1
len: 14
CDR3aa: CASSYSQGDYGYTF
CDR3nt: TGTGCCAGCAGTTACTCACAGGGGGACTATGGCTACACCTTC

j_gene: TRBJ2-5
abundance: .
v_gene: TRBV3-1/TRBV3-2
d_gene: TRBD2
len: 16
CDR3aa: CASSQVASGGGETQYF
CDR3nt: TGTGCCAGCAGCCAAGTAGCTAGCGGGGGGGGAGAGACCCAGTACTTC

j_gene: TRBJ2-7
abundance: few
v_gene: TRBV19
d_gene: .
len: 14
CDR3aa: CATKEGVGAYEQYF
CDR3nt: TGTGCCACTAAAGAGGGGGTTGGGGCCTACGAGCAGTACTTC

j_gene: TRBJ1-2
abundance: .
v_gene: TRBV5-6
d_gene: .
len: 12
CDR3aa: CASSLESYGYTF
CDR3nt: TGTGCCAGCAGCCTGGAGAGCTATGGCTACACCTTC

j_gene: TRBJ1-1
abundance: .
v_gene: TRBV4-1
d_gene: TRBD1
len: 18
CDR3aa: CASSKTGQGGKGNTEAFF
CDR3nt: TGCGCCAGCAGCAAGACGGGGCAGGGGGGCAAAGGGAACACTGAAGCTTTCTTT

j_gene: TRBJ1-3
abundance: .
v_gene: TRBV12-5
d_gene: TRBD1
len: 18
CDR3aa: CASGRGADRALSGNTIYF
CDR3nt: TGTGCTAGTGGCCGAGGTGCGGACAGGGCTCTTTCTGGAAACACCATATATTTT

j_gene: TRBJ1-2
abundance: .
v_gene: TRBV7-9
d_gene: .
len: 15
CDR3aa: CASTTNPRGAYGYTF
CDR3nt: TGTGCCAGCACTACAAATCCCAGGGGCGCCTATGGCTACACCTTC

j_gene: TRBJ2-3
abundance: .
v_gene: TRBV27
d_gene: TRBD2
len: 16
CDR3aa: CASSIGLAGGTDTQYF
CDR3nt: TGTGCCAGCAGTATCGGACTAGCGGGGGGCACAGATACGCAGTATTTT

j_gene: TRBJ1-1
abundance: .
v_gene: TRBV6-1
d_gene: .
len: 16
CDR3aa: CASSEARYREDTEAFF
CDR3nt: TGTGCCAGCAGTGAAGCGAGGTATAGGGAGGACACTGAAGCTTTCTTT

j_gene: TRBJ2-2
abundance: .
v_gene: TRBV3-1/TRBV3-2
d_gene: TRBD1
len: 16
CDR3aa: CASSHRQGAGTGELFF
CDR3nt: TGTGCCAGCAGCCATCGACAGGGGGCGGGCACCGGGGAGCTGTTTTTT

j_gene: TRBJ1-5
abundance: .
v_gene: TRBV10-3
d_gene: TRBD1
len: 17
CDR3aa: CAISESRTGTSNQPQHF
CDR3nt: TGTGCCATCAGTGAGTCGCGGACAGGGACCTCCAATCAGCCCCAGCATTTT

j_gene: TRBJ1-2
abundance: .
v_gene: TRBV7-2
d_gene: .
len: 15
CDR3aa: CASSLGVRRGGGYTF
CDR3nt: TGTGCCAGCAGCTTAGGGGTCAGGAGGGGCGGTGGCTACACCTTC

j_gene: TRBJ1-3
abundance: .
v_gene: TRBV4-2
d_gene: .
len: 15
CDR3aa: CASSQDGGSGNTIYF
CDR3nt: TGTGCCAGCAGCCAAGACGGCGGTTCTGGAAACACCATATATTTT

j_gene: TRBJ2-5
abundance: .
v_gene: TRBV5-1
d_gene: .
len: 12
CDR3aa: CASSLGQQTQYF
CDR3nt: TGCGCCAGCAGCTTAGGACAACAGACCCAGTACTTC

j_gene: TRBJ2-7
abundance: .
v_gene: TRBV3-1/TRBV3-2
d_gene: TRBD1
len: 14
CDR3aa: CASSQGTGSYEQYF
CDR3nt: TGTGCCAGCAGCCAAGGGACAGGCTCCTACGAGCAGTACTTC

j_gene: TRBJ2-7
abundance: many
v_gene: TRBV29-1
d_gene: .
len: 12
CDR3aa: CSVGVTEYEQYF
CDR3nt: TGCAGCGTTGGAGTAACAGAATACGAGCAGTACTTC

j_gene: TRBJ2-1
abundance: once
v_gene: TRBV2
d_gene: .
len: 13
CDR3aa: CASSAQGGSEQFF
CDR3nt: TGTGCCAGCAGCGCACAGGGTGGAAGTGAGCAGTTCTTC

j_gene: TRBJ1-5
abundance: .
v_gene: TRBV27
d_gene: TRBD1
len: 16
CDR3aa: CASSSRQGRNNQPQHF
CDR3nt: TGTGCCAGCAGTTCGAGACAGGGCCGTAACAATCAGCCCCAGCATTTT

j_gene: TRBJ1-2
abundance: once
v_gene: TRBV6-5
d_gene: .
len: 13
CDR3aa: CASSYRGSHGYTF
CDR3nt: TGTGCCAGCAGTTACAGGGGGTCCCATGGCTACACCTTC